Each of the 30 T cell receptor beta chains below was sequenced from the same sample in a study of cytomegalovirus exposure and HLA in healthy donors. 13 Jbeta primers and 60 Vbeta primers were used for the PCR. Generated by immunoSEQ multiplex PCR, the TCRdb table keeps only in-frame clones and is missing some. The top ten hold 2.5% to 4% of the sample, which has about 140,000 clones, roughly 80% seen once. Sequenced sample: PBMCs. These receptors came from a man between 40 and 49 years old in good health and CMV-seronegative.

There are a few counts of this clone. This rearrangement joins TRBV28 to TRBJ1-5, with D maybe TRBD1 (5 bases). Trimming removed 5 bases at V and 2 bases at J, with 10 bases between. The length of the CDR3 is 14 residues. Germline values: CDR1 MDHEN, CDR2 SYDVKM. CDR3 DNA: TGTGCCAGCAGTCCAACCAGGGGCAATCAGCCCCAGCATTTT. Translation: CASSPTRGNQPQHF.

The J gene is TRBJ2-1, the V gene TRBV13; TRBD2 matches 10 bases. Germline V gives CDR1 PRHDT, CDR2 FYEKMQ (reference sequence). CDR3 size: 15 residues. Trimming removed 4 bases from V and 7 bases from J; junction bases left unmatched: 7. This CDR3 is CASSSWGTSENEQFF. Written as DNA, the CDR3 is TGTGCCAGCAGCTCCTGGGGGACTAGCGAGAATGAGCAGTTCTTC.

V gene TRBV12-5 combines with J gene TRBJ2-5; D may be TRBD2 (6 bases). Germline CDR1 is LGHNT and CDR2 is FRNRAP. V lost 5 bases and J 7 bases, leaving 23 bases between the germline ends. The CDR3 sequence is 16 residues long. The CDR3 DNA follows: TGTGCTAGTGGTCCCGCCTACGGGACTCTAAGGGGGACCCAGTACTTC. Protein: CASGPAYGTLRGTQYF. Using reference TRBV12-5 and TRBJ2-5 for the parts outside the CDR3, the full variable domain is DARVTQTPRHKVTEMGQEVTMRCQPILGHNTVFWYRQTMMQGLELLAYFRNRAPLDDSGMPKDRFSAEMPDATLATLKIQPSEPRDSAVYFCASGPAYGTLRGTQYFGPGTRLLVL.

The chain carries TRBV7-2 and TRBJ2-5, with no clear D. The V gene lost 4 bases and the J gene lost 4 bases, with 4 bases spanning the gap. This CDR3 spans 11 amino acids. Per the germline V gene, CDR1 is SGHTA and CDR2 is FQGNSA. The CDR3 DNA reads TGTGCCAGCAGCTCAGGAGAGACCCAGTACTTC. Protein product: CASSSGETQYF.

This chain links TRBV29-1 with TRBJ2-5, with 8 bases fitting TRBD2. The CDR3 loop spans 12 amino acids. Germline lookup yields CDR1 SQVTM and CDR2 ANQGSEA. Trimming took 5 bases from V and 3 from J; bases not matched to a gene: 2. The CDR3 sequence: CSVKTSEETQYF. The CDR3 DNA reads as TGCAGCGTTAAGACTAGCGAAGAGACCCAGTACTTC. Looking up the rest from reference TRBV29-1 and TRBJ2-5 gives the full variable domain: SAVISQKPSRDICQRGTSLTIQCQVDSQVTMMFWYRQQPGQSLTLIATANQGSEATYESGFVIDKFPISRPNLTFSTLTVSNMSPEDSSIYLCSVKTSEETQYFGPGTRLLVL.

The chain joins TRBV20-1 to TRBJ2-7; D remains unclear. V dropped 3 bases and J dropped 4 bases, with 7 bases sitting between them. CDR1 is DFQATT and CDR2 is SNEGSKA in the germline V gene (reference sequence). The CDR3 extends over 11 amino acids. In DNA form, the CDR3 reads TGCAGTGCTAGTACCAGTTACGAGCAGTACTTC. Translated, it gives CSASTSYEQYF.

The chain links TRBV19 to TRBJ2-2; tentatively, D is TRBD2 (7 bases). This CDR3 spans 13 amino acids. V gave up 10 bases and J gave up 7 bases, with 16 bases separating them. Germline CDR1 reads LNHDA; CDR2 reads SQIVND (reference sequence). CDR3 amino acids: CATRSGGIGELFF. The CDR3 DNA sequence: TGTGCCACCCGGTCGGGGGGCATCGGGGAGCTGTTTTTT.

The chain employs TRBV5-1 and TRBJ2-7; tentatively, D is TRBD1 (6 bases). The length of the CDR3 is 17 residues. V shed 3 bases and J shed 2 bases, with 21 bases lying between them. The germline gives CDR1 SGHRS, CDR2 YFSETQ. CDR3: CASSSRATGSSAYEQYF. The CDR3 region has the DNA TGCGCCAGCAGCTCCCGGGCAACAGGGAGCAGTGCCTACGAGCAGTACTTC.

This chain uses TRBV7-6 with TRBJ2-3; the D is unclear. The CDR3 covers 16 residues. Germline V lookup: CDR1 SGHVS, CDR2 FNYEAQ. Trimming cost V 5 bases and J 0 bases, with 15 bases left between them. CDR3 sequence reads: CASSLINIASTDTQYF. CDR3 coding DNA: TGTGCCAGCAGCCTTATTAACATTGCCAGCACAGATACGCAGTATTTT.

The CDR3 DNA sequence: TGTGCCAGCTCTCCAAACTATCAGGGAACCCAGCATTTT. Its protein is CASSPNYQGTQHF. This chain connects TRBV18 to TRBJ1-5; weak D call: TRBD1 (5 bases). The V end was cut by 6 bases, the J end by 11 bases, with 17 bases between. CDR3 size: 13 residues. From germline, CDR1 is KGHSH and CDR2 LQKENI.

With respect to this clone: Distinct nucleotide sequences in the sample also encode this CDR3. The CDR3 bases are TGTGCCAGCAGCGTAACCGGAGGGAACACTGAAGCTTTCTTT. It encodes CASSVTGGNTEAFF. This chain connects TRBV9 to TRBJ1-1; D is unclear. Per germline, CDR1 SGDLS and CDR2 YYNGEE. V was clipped by 1 base and J by 1 base, with 8 bases between them. The CDR3 is 14 amino acids. The entire variable domain, with the rest obtained from reference TRBV9 and TRBJ1-1, is as follows: DSGVTQTPKHLITATGQRVTLRCSPRSGDLSVYWYQQSLDQGLQFLIQYYNGEERAKGNILERFSAQQFPDLHSELNLSSLELGDSALYFCASSVTGGNTEAFFGQGTRLTVV.

The CDR3 sequence is CASSLGTGIGYEQYF. In DNA form, the CDR3 reads TGTGCCAGCAGCTTAGGGACAGGGATCGGGTACGAGCAGTACTTC. V gene TRBV7-9 combines with J gene TRBJ2-7, with 8 bases matching TRBD1. The trim removed 1 base at V and 4 bases at J, leaving 6 bases unmatched. Germline CDR1 SEHNR, CDR2 FQNEAQ (reference sequence). The CDR3 runs to 15 residues.

The CDR3 nucleotides are TGCGCCAGCAGCGCGGTACTAGCGGGGGGGGCCTACAATGAGCAGTTCTTC. Its translation is CASSAVLAGGAYNEQFF. The rearrangement joins TRBV5-1 to TRBJ2-1; 13 bases match TRBD2. The CDR3 is made up of 17 amino acids. V was pared by 4 bases and J by 2 bases, with 6 bases of the junction left unmatched. The germline V gene has CDR1 SGHRS and CDR2 YFSETQ.

The CDR3 loop reads CASSEIGTGTGNSPLHF. The CDR3 bases are TGTGCCAGCAGTGAAATTGGGACCGGGACAGGCAATTCACCCCTCCACTTT. The V gene is TRBV2, the J gene TRBJ1-6, with TRBD1 matching 8 bases. The junction had 10 bases not matched to a gene; V was cut back by 2 bases and J by 7 bases. The CDR3 consists of 17 residues. Germline-derived CDR1 and CDR2 are SNHLY and FYNNEI. The full variable domain, in which reference TRBV2 and TRBJ1-6 provide the parts outside the CDR3, is EPEVTQTPSHQVTQMGQEVILRCVPISNHLYFYWYRQILGQKVEFLVSFYNNEISEKSEIFDDQFSVERPDGSNFTLKIRSTKLEDSAMYFCASSEIGTGTGNSPLHFGNGTRLTVT.

The J gene is TRBJ1-4, the V gene TRBV6-1; D unresolved. The ends were cut back, 7 bases at V and 4 bases at J, with 13 bases in the middle. Germline V CDR1 and CDR2: MNHNS, SASEGT. CDR3 length equals 14 residues. The CDR3 DNA sequence: TGTGCCAGCAACCGAGGTTTCCGTAATGAAAAACTGTTTTTT. Amino acids: CASNRGFRNEKLFF.

The chain combines TRBV2 with TRBJ2-7, with 11 bases that match TRBD2. CDR3 size: 16 residues. The trim removed 7 bases at V and 4 bases at J, leaving 12 bases unmatched. Germline V gene sequence: CDR1 SNHLY, CDR2 FYNNEI. This chain's CDR3 is CASTLGLAGGSYEQYF. CDR3 sequence (DNA): TGTGCCAGCACTTTAGGGCTAGCGGGGGGATCATACGAGCAGTACTTC.

The chain carries TRBV9 and TRBJ1-2; tentatively, D is TRBD1 (6 bases). CDR3 length: 15 residues. The V gene's germline CDR1 is SGDLS and CDR2 YYNGEE. V was shortened by 0 bases and J by 2 bases, with 11 bases between the two germline ends. This CDR3 reads CASSVARGGNYGYTF. CDR3 DNA: TGTGCCAGCAGCGTAGCAAGGGGGGGAAACTATGGCTACACCTTC.

This chain connects TRBV6-6 to TRBJ1-5; no firm D call. This CDR3 is 15 amino acids long. V was trimmed by 1 base and J by 3 bases, leaving 10 bases between them. The germline CDR1 and CDR2 sequences are MNHNY and SVGAGI (reference sequence). CDR3 in DNA: TGTGCCAGCAGTTACTTGGAGGGTAACAATCAGCCCCAGCATTTT. Protein sequence: CASSYLEGNNQPQHF.

The gene calls are TRBV7-2 and TRBJ2-1; D gene unclear. Germline V gene sequence: CDR1 SGHTA, CDR2 FQGNSA. V was cut by 1 base and J by 5 bases, with 9 bases left in between. The length of the CDR3 is 14 residues. CDR3 in DNA: TGTGCCAGCAGCTTAGGGAGACGTGACAATGAGCAGTTCTTC. Residues: CASSLGRRDNEQFF.

The chain carries TRBV7-2 and TRBJ1-6; tentatively, D is TRBD1 (5 bases). The CDR3 consists of 15 residues. Trimming left V 2 bases short and J 7 bases short, with 12 bases between. Germline V gives CDR1 SGHTA, CDR2 FQGNSA. As DNA, the CDR3 is TGTGCCAGCAGCTTACATGGACAACCAAATTCACCCCTCCACTTT. It yields the protein CASSLHGQPNSPLHF.

As concerns this clone: One junction end disagrees with the germline gene, perhaps due to a read error. The gene calls are TRBV28 and TRBJ2-3, with D unresolved. The CDR3 is 13 amino acids. Per the germline V gene, CDR1 is MDHEN and CDR2 is SYDVKM. The CDR3 DNA follows: TGTGCCAGCAGCCCCAGTCGCACGGATACGCAGTATTTT. Residues: CASSPSRTDTQYF.

The CDR3 nucleotides are TGTGCCAGCAGCTTACGGGGACAGGGTCGGGAGGACACTGAAGCTTTCTTT. This translates into CASSLRGQGREDTEAFF. The chain is built from TRBV13 and TRBJ1-1; 9 nucleotides match TRBD1. Germline V CDR1 and CDR2: PRHDT, FYEKMQ (reference sequence). The length of the CDR3 is 17 residues. Losses at the gene ends were 2 bases for V and 3 bases for J; bases not matched to a gene: 10.

The gene calls are TRBV5-1 and TRBJ1-1, with 7 bases lining up with TRBD1. The CDR3 sequence is 14 residues long. Germline trimming cut 4 bases from V and 3 bases from J; bases unmatched to any gene: 6. The germline V gene encodes CDR1 SGHRS and CDR2 YFSETQ. CDR3 region: CASSPDRADTEAFF. DNA for the CDR3: TGCGCCAGCAGCCCTGACAGGGCGGACACTGAAGCTTTCTTT.

The chain combines TRBV5-8 with TRBJ2-5, with 9 bases identical to TRBD2. The germline V gene encodes CDR1 SGHTS and CDR2 YDEGEE. The CDR3 runs to 14 residues. Unmatched junction bases numbered 3, after V lost 2 bases and J lost 4 bases. The CDR3 nucleotides read TGTGCCAGCAGCTTAGCGGGGGGAGTAGAGACCCAGTACTTC. This codes for CASSLAGGVETQYF.

This clone was found a few times. The V gene is TRBV4-3, the J gene TRBJ1-1, with D uncertain. There are 15 residues in the CDR3. CDR1 is LGHNA and CDR2 is YSLEER in the germline V gene. Trimming took off 0 bases at V and 0 bases at J, with 8 bases between the two ends. The CDR3, as DNA: TGCGCCAGCAGCCAAGACCTACAGTTGAACACTGAAGCTTTCTTT. Translating gives CASSQDLQLNTEAFF.

CDR3 sequence reads: CASSLRPGGGLGEQYF. The CDR3 DNA is TGTGCCAGCAGTTTAAGGCCCGGGGGAGGGTTAGGGGAGCAGTACTTC. This chain joins TRBV27 and TRBJ2-7; TRBD2 matches at 7 bases. The germline V gene encodes CDR1 MNHEY and CDR2 SMNVEV (reference sequence). Losses at the gene ends were 2 bases for V and 7 bases for J; bases not matched to a gene: 14. The CDR3 sequence is 16 residues long.

The rearrangement joins TRBV11-2 to TRBJ1-4; a possible D gene is TRBD1 (6 bases). Germline V gene lookup returns CDR1 SGHAT and CDR2 FQNNGV. V lost 3 bases, J lost 5 bases, and 10 bases lay in between. CDR3 size: 14 residues. The CDR3 reads CASSFTGSNEKLFF. CDR3 DNA sequence: TGTGCCAGCAGCTTTACAGGGTCAAATGAAAAACTGTTTTTT.

The chain links TRBV5-1 to TRBJ2-1; 9 bases agree with TRBD2. Trimming removed 2 bases from V and 4 bases from J; junction bases left unmatched: 10. This CDR3 is 17 amino acids long. Germline lookup yields CDR1 SGHRS and CDR2 YFSETQ. The CDR3: CASSFWVAGGRYNEQFF. In nucleotides, the CDR3 is TGCGCCAGCAGCTTCTGGGTGGCGGGGGGGAGGTACAATGAGCAGTTCTTC.

This clone has more than one count but fewer than ten. The J gene is TRBJ2-7, the V gene TRBV29-1; maybe TRBD1 (7 bases). The germline V and J ends were trimmed by 6 bases and 3 bases, with 15 bases remaining between them. The CDR3 has 13 residues. The germline gives CDR1 SQVTM, CDR2 ANQGSEA. CDR3 in amino acids: CSVSSQGGYEQYF. Written as DNA, the CDR3 is TGCAGCGTATCCTCTCAGGGGGGCTACGAGCAGTACTTC.

The chain links TRBV28 to TRBJ1-6, with a tentative D call TRBD1 (5 bases). Germline assignment: CDR1 MDHEN and CDR2 SYDVKM. V was clipped by 2 bases and J by 0 bases, with 8 bases between them. CDR3 length equals 16 residues. This CDR3 is CASSLRGSSYNSPLHF. Written as DNA, the CDR3 is TGTGCCAGCAGTTTACGGGGGAGCTCCTATAATTCACCCCTCCACTTT.